Following are 20 T cell receptor beta chains from one sample sequenced in a study of chemoradiotherapy in HPV16-positive cancers. TCRdb keeps only in-frame clones here, not all; method: immunoSEQ multiplex PCR. The sample lists about 22,000 clones, around nine tenths occurring once. This specimen was blood, taken from a patient who underwent chemoradiotherapy. These receptors were obtained from a human donor with HPV-associated anogenital cancer.

J is TRBJ1-1 and V is TRBV7-8, with D maybe TRBD1 (5 bases). V lost 3 bases and J lost 7, with 15 bases in between. The CDR3 is 14 residues long. In germline, CDR1 is SGHVS, CDR2 FQNEAQ. The CDR3 loop is CASSFDGRGDEAFF. CDR3 sequence (DNA): TGTGCCAGCAGCTTTGACGGTCGAGGGGATGAAGCTTTCTTT.

The V call is TRBV7-3, the J call TRBJ2-6; D is possibly TRBD1 (6 bases). With 0 bases removed from V and 0 bases from J, the gap between germline ends came to 12 bases. CDR1 is SGHTA, CDR2 FQGTGA, per germline. The CDR3 has 18 residues. The CDR3 sequence is CASSLTTGQLSGANVLTF. The DNA of the CDR3 is TGTGCCAGCAGCTTAACGACTGGACAGCTCTCTGGGGCCAACGTCCTGACTTTC. Full variable domain (remainder filled in from reference TRBV7-3 and TRBJ2-6): GAGVSQTPSNKVTEKGKYVELRCDPISGHTALYWYRQSLGQGPEFLIYFQGTGAADDSGLPNDRFFAVRPEGSVSTLKIQRTERGDSAVYLCASSLTTGQLSGANVLTFGAGSRLTVL.

This clone was recorded once. The chain combines TRBV7-8 with TRBJ2-2; 9 bases agree with TRBD2. The germline V gene encodes CDR1 SGHVS and CDR2 FQNEAQ. The CDR3 totals 17 residues. Trimming took 0 bases from V and 5 from J; bases not matched to a gene: 7. The DNA of the CDR3 is TGTGCCAGCAGCTTAGCAATTAGCGGGAGAGTTACCGGGGAGCTGTTTTTT. Residues: CASSLAISGRVTGELFF.

The genes are TRBV27 and TRBJ1-6; D gene unclear. CDR1 and CDR2 (germline): MNHEY, SMNVEV (reference sequence). V dropped 5 bases and J dropped 7 bases, with 15 bases sitting between them. The CDR3 sequence is 15 residues long. CDR3 residues: CASSGNGVGNSPLHF. CDR3 DNA: TGTGCCAGCAGTGGCAATGGGGTTGGGAATTCACCCCTCCACTTT.

The chain joins TRBV28 to TRBJ2-1; tentative D call: TRBD2 (6 bases). The CDR3 extends over 17 amino acids. Germline lookup yields CDR1 MDHEN and CDR2 SYDVKM. The V and J ends lost 5 bases and 2 bases respectively, with 19 bases between them. CDR3 in amino acids: CASSLPRERKPYNEQFF. CDR3 nucleotides: TGTGCCAGCAGTCTCCCCCGGGAGCGGAAACCCTACAATGAGCAGTTCTTC.

This chain connects TRBV7-2 to TRBJ2-3; D unclear. CDR1 SGHTA and CDR2 FQGNSA come from the germline V gene. The CDR3 length is 12 residues. V dropped 3 bases and J dropped 4 bases, with 5 bases sitting between them. The CDR3 loop reads CASSLSADTQYF. The CDR3 DNA reads as TGTGCCAGCAGCTTGTCAGCAGATACGCAGTATTTT.

This chain joins TRBV7-6 and TRBJ2-2; the D is unclear. CDR3 length: 12 residues. Germline lookup yields CDR1 SGHVS and CDR2 FNYEAQ. Between the trimmed V and J ends, which lost 2 bases and 7 bases, there was a span of 5 bases. This CDR3 is CASSLFGGELFF. In nucleotides, the CDR3 is TGTGCCAGCAGCTTATTTGGCGGGGAGCTGTTTTTT.

CDR3 DNA: TGTGCCAGCAGCGTAGAGCCCCGTGGGACAGGGAACAATGAGCAGTTCTTC. Its translation is CASSVEPRGTGNNEQFF. The chain combines TRBV9 with TRBJ2-1; TRBD1 matches at 9 bases. The trim removed 0 bases at V and 5 bases at J, leaving 9 bases unmatched. Looked up from germline, CDR1 is SGDLS and CDR2 is YYNGEE. This CDR3 region has 17 residues. The variable domain in full, completed from reference TRBV9 and TRBJ2-1, reads DSGVTQTPKHLITATGQRVTLRCSPRSGDLSVYWYQQSLDQGLQFLIQYYNGEERAKGNILERFSAQQFPDLHSELNLSSLELGDSALYFCASSVEPRGTGNNEQFFGPGTRLTVL.

This chain links TRBV6-1 with TRBJ1-5; tentative D call: TRBD1 (6 bases). V lost 1 base and J 5 bases, leaving 12 bases between the germline ends. Germline assignment: CDR1 MNHNS and CDR2 SASEGT. The CDR3 is 15 amino acids. CDR3: CASSEVVQGYQPQHF. DNA of the CDR3: TGTGCCAGCAGTGAAGTTGTACAGGGATATCAGCCCCAGCATTTT.

The chain is built from TRBV4-3 and TRBJ2-7; D remains ambiguous. CDR1 is LGHNA, CDR2 YSLEER, per germline. The CDR3 runs to 15 residues. Trimming stripped 1 base from V and 0 bases from J, with 10 bases between. The CDR3 spells CASSQVFDFSYEQYF. As DNA, the CDR3 is TGCGCCAGCAGCCAAGTATTTGATTTCTCCTACGAGCAGTACTTC.

The chain couples TRBV15 to TRBJ2-5, with 15 bases aligning to TRBD2. CDR1 LNHNV and CDR2 YYDKDF come from the germline V gene (reference sequence). The trim removed 1 base at V and 3 bases at J, leaving 12 bases unmatched. This CDR3 comprises 20 residues. CDR3 in DNA: TGTGCCACCAGCAGAGCGTCTTACGGGACTAGCGGGAGGAGGGAAGAGACCCAGTACTTC. This gives the protein CATSRASYGTSGRREETQYF.

DNA for the CDR3: TGTGCCAGCAGCCAAGAAACCCCCGATCTTCTGAACACTGAAGCTTTCTTT. Protein product: CASSQETPDLLNTEAFF. The rearrangement links TRBV4-2 to TRBJ1-1; D remains ambiguous. Germline V gene sequence: CDR1 LGHNA, CDR2 YNFKEQ. CDR3 length: 17 residues. V was pared by 0 bases and J by 0 bases, with 14 bases between.

The J gene is TRBJ1-5, the V gene TRBV5-8; D unclear. V was pared by 3 bases and J by 7 bases, with 8 bases between. CDR1 is SGHTS and CDR2 is YDEGEE in the germline V gene. This CDR3 spans 12 amino acids. The DNA of the CDR3 is TGTGCCAGCAGCTGGTCAGGACAGCCCCAGCATTTT. Its translation: CASSWSGQPQHF.

The chain is built from TRBV7-2 and TRBJ2-3, with D tentatively TRBD1 or TRBD2 (5 bases each). Germline V gives CDR1 SGHTA, CDR2 FQGNSA. Between the trimmed V and J ends, which lost 2 bases and 0 bases, there was a span of 15 bases. This CDR3 region has 17 residues. The CDR3 loop reads CASSLTAEGLSTDTQYF. The DNA for the CDR3 is TGTGCCAGCAGCTTAACGGCAGAGGGGCTGAGCACAGATACGCAGTATTTT.

The rearrangement joins TRBV29-1 to TRBJ1-1; the D is unclear. The germline V gene has CDR1 SQVTM and CDR2 ANQGSEA. This CDR3 region has 12 residues. Deletions cut 4 bases from V and 2 bases from J, with 8 bases between. CDR3 sequence reads: CSVVVGNTEAFF. The CDR3 coding sequence is TGCAGCGTTGTTGTGGGTAACACTGAAGCTTTCTTT.

The gene calls are TRBV15 and TRBJ2-7; D unclear. Germline lookup yields CDR1 LNHNV and CDR2 YYDKDF (reference sequence). Trimming left V 0 bases short and J 6 bases short, with 9 bases between. The CDR3 contains 13 residues. Written as DNA, the CDR3 is TGTGCCACCAGCAGAGATCCGGAAGGCGAGCAGTACTTC. It is translated as CATSRDPEGEQYF. Using reference TRBV15 and TRBJ2-7 for the parts outside the CDR3, the full variable domain is DAMVIQNPRYQVTQFGKPVTLSCSQTLNHNVMYWYQQKSSQAPKLLFHYYDKDFNNEADTPDNFQSRRPNTSFCFLDIRSPGLGDTAMYLCATSRDPEGEQYFGPGTRLTVT.

The chain combines TRBV27 with TRBJ2-4, with D tentatively TRBD1 (6 bases). The germline gives CDR1 MNHEY, CDR2 SMNVEV (reference sequence). Trimming cost V 8 bases and J 2 bases, with 22 bases left between them. The CDR3 sequence is 17 residues long. CDR3: CASSPLGAGEPKNIQYF. The DNA of the CDR3 is TGTGCCAGCTCCCCATTGGGGGCAGGGGAACCCAAAAACATTCAGTACTTC.

CDR3 in DNA: TGTGCCACCAGCAGACTAAATCAGCCCCAGCATTTT. As protein: CATSRLNQPQHF. This chain links TRBV15 with TRBJ1-5, with D uncertain. Trimming cost V 2 bases and J 4 bases, with 3 bases left between them. CDR1 and CDR2 (germline): LNHNV, YYDKDF (reference sequence). This CDR3 has 12 residues.

The chain employs TRBV4-1 and TRBJ2-7; D not certain. The CDR3 covers 16 residues. Germline CDR1 is MGHRA and CDR2 is YSYEKL. Trimming cost V 1 base and J 1 base, with 14 bases left between them. CDR3 protein: CASSQVGGLPSYEQYF. The CDR3 DNA follows: TGCGCCAGCAGCCAAGTTGGTGGTTTACCATCCTACGAGCAGTACTTC.

The chain is built from TRBV7-9 and TRBJ1-1; D is unresolved. Trimming left V 1 base short and J 1 base short, with 13 bases between. CDR3 size: 16 residues. The germline V gene encodes CDR1 SEHNR and CDR2 FQNEAQ (reference sequence). CDR3 sequence reads: CASSLVSTHPNTEAFF. In nucleotides, the CDR3 is TGTGCCAGCAGCTTAGTTTCAACTCACCCGAACACTGAAGCTTTCTTT. Combining the CDR3 with reference TRBV7-9 and TRBJ1-1 gives the whole variable domain DTGVSQNPRHKITKRGQNVTFRCDPISEHNRLYWYRQTLGQGPEFLTYFQNEAQLEKSRLLSDRFSAERPKGSFSTLEIQRTEQGDSAMYLCASSLVSTHPNTEAFFGQGTRLTVV.